This TCR beta chain was retrieved from a study of blood T cell repertoires in COVID-19. About the study: Italy, Spain and the United States were the sources of the convalescent and acute COVID-19 samples. In each case, the material was cDNA or gDNA derived from T cells, B-cell-depleted T cells, or PBMCs.

Using immunoSEQ multiplex PCR, the repertoire was profiled, and TCRdb retains in-frame clones only, with some absent. The sample consists of approximately 250,000 clones, 65% to 90% of them appearing once. One Seattle source followed patients from active infection through their disease course. The germline V gene has CDR1 MNHEY and CDR2 SMNVEV (reference sequence). V gave up 3 bases and J gave up 3 bases; unmatched junction bases: 2. The CDR3 runs 15 residues. The clonotype was recovered from a man between 50 and 59 years old with COVID-19, enrolled during active disease. Specimen: peripheral blood. This chain uses TRBV27 with TRBJ1-5; TRBD1 agrees at 10 bases. CDR3 DNA: TGTGCCAGCAGTTTGGACAGGGGGTCCAATCAGCCCCAGCATTTT. Its protein is CASSLDRGSNQPQHF.